Each of the 27 T cell receptor beta chains below was sequenced from the same sample in a study of patients and donors after allogeneic stem cell transplantation (dated by TCRdb to 2020 to 2022). Libraries were made using RT-PCR. The run used a NextSeq 550. The raw public data were reprocessed by TCRdb itself: fastp quality trimming at Q25, MiXCR clonotype calling, in-frame beta chains only. Duplicate CDR3 protein sequences are folded into a single record with the most common DNA and genes. This sample has about 57,000 distinct CDR3 sequences in its table, and 13% of those were observed once. Together, the top ten hold about a third of the sample. Sequencing was done on a sample of blood, either unsorted or a sorted T cell fraction (not recorded which). The source is a human donor who was either an allogeneic HSCT recipient or a stem cell or donor lymphocyte infusion donor (not recorded which). It is not recorded whose cells these are; they may come from a transplant donor.

A word on this clonotype: At one boundary the junction diverges from the germline segment, which might be a read error. This chain links TRBV7-6 with TRBJ2-1; 11 bases map to TRBD2. This CDR3 region has 15 residues. CDR1 is SGHVS, CDR2 FNYEAQ, per germline. CDR3 region: CVSSSGTSGYNEQFF. The CDR3 DNA reads TGTGTCAGCAGCTCCGGGACTAGCGGTTATAATGAGCAGTTCTTC.

This clonotype occurred many times. The chain employs TRBV7-9 and TRBJ2-1, with 11 bases that match TRBD2. CDR3 size: 16 residues. The V gene end was trimmed by 5 bases and the J gene end by 3 bases; junction bases not matched to a gene: 6. CDR1 SEHNR and CDR2 FQNEAQ come from the germline V gene (reference sequence). CDR3 bases: TGTGCCAGCAGCATTTTTGGACTAGCGGGCTACAATGAGCAGTTCTTC. Translated: CASSIFGLAGYNEQFF.

This clonotype was counted only a few times. The chain has TRBV20-1 and TRBJ2-3; 14 bases are a match to TRBD2. Germline CDR1 is DFQATT and CDR2 is SNEGSKA (reference sequence). This CDR3 is built from 17 residues. V was clipped by 6 bases and J by 2 bases; unmatched bases: 10. For the CDR3, the DNA is TGCAGTGCCGGGGGACTAGCGGGAGAGGAACACACAGATACGCAGTATTTT. Translation gives CSAGGLAGEEHTDTQYF.

The chain joins TRBV20-1 to TRBJ2-7, with TRBD1 as a possible D gene (6 bases). The CDR3 is 18 residues long. V gave up 0 bases and J gave up 3 bases, with 24 bases separating them. Germline V lookup: CDR1 DFQATT, CDR2 SNEGSKA (reference sequence). CDR3: CSARDEGYWQGHYYEQYF. As DNA, the CDR3 is TGCAGTGCTAGAGATGAGGGATATTGGCAGGGGCATTACTACGAGCAGTACTTC.

The chain links TRBV10-1 to TRBJ2-1; D not resolved. The CDR3 runs to 14 residues. Looked up from germline, CDR1 is WNHNN and CDR2 is SYGVQD (reference sequence). Trimming took off 0 bases at V and 10 bases at J, with 13 bases between the two ends. CDR3 DNA: TGCGCCAGCAGTGAGTCGACGTGGCTGGCCGAGCAGTTCTTC. As protein: CASSESTWLAEQFF.

In this sample, this clonotype turned up many times. The chain links TRBV12-3 or TRBV12-4 to TRBJ1-5, with D unresolved. This CDR3 region has 14 residues. V lost 4 bases to trimming and J lost 7 bases, with 14 bases between them. CDR3 region: CASSSWGNEQPQHF. CDR3 nucleotides: TGTGCCAGCAGTTCTTGGGGTAATGAGCAGCCCCAGCATTTT.

This clonotype was observed at least ten times. The chain links TRBV12-3 or TRBV12-4 to TRBJ1-6, with D maybe TRBD1 (6 bases). The CDR3 is 12 amino acids. V was shortened by 4 bases and J by 10 bases, with 8 bases between the two germline ends. The CDR3 bases are TGTGCCAGCAGTTGGACAGCATCACCCCTCCACTTT. It translates to CASSWTASPLHF.

The V and J genes are TRBV6-5 and TRBJ2-2; 7 nucleotides line up with TRBD1. The CDR3 sequence is 13 residues long. Trimming at V came to 5 bases and at J to 8 bases, leaving 5 bases not matched to a gene. Germline V gene sequence: CDR1 MNHEY, CDR2 SVGAGI. CDR3 bases: TGTGCCAGCAGTCACAGGGGTTTGGGGGAGCTGTTTTTT. Translation: CASSHRGLGELFF.

This clonotype has a handful of counts. CDR3 protein: CTVGMSEELFF. Written as DNA, the CDR3 is TGCACGGTGGGGATGAGTGAGGAGCTGTTTTTT. The chain combines TRBV29-1 with TRBJ2-2, with D hard to call. CDR1 and CDR2 (germline): SQVTM, ANQGSEA. The length of the CDR3 is 11 residues.

In this sample, this clonotype turned up a few times. The chain is built from TRBV5-1 and TRBJ2-2, with 7 bases aligning to TRBD1. The CDR3 loop spans 16 amino acids. Per the germline V gene, CDR1 is SGHRS and CDR2 is YFSETQ. With V trimmed by 4 bases and J by 4 bases, 10 bases remained unmatched. CDR3 loop: CASSLPTGMSTGELFF. CDR3 DNA: TGCGCCAGCAGCCTCCCGACAGGGATGAGCACCGGGGAGCTGTTTTTT.

This clonotype turned up a few times. The J gene is TRBJ1-4, the V gene TRBV10-2, with unresolved D. Germline loops: CDR1 WSHSY, CDR2 SAAADI. The CDR3 covers 15 residues. V shed 5 bases and J shed 0 bases, with 10 bases lying between them. The CDR3 protein is CASSNQHATNEKLFF. The CDR3 coding sequence is TGCGCCAGCAGTAATCAGCATGCAACTAATGAAAAACTGTTTTTT.

This clonotype was counted ten times or more. The chain carries TRBV20-1 and TRBJ1-2, with a possible D match to TRBD1 (5 bases). The CDR3 runs to 13 residues. Trimming removed 6 bases at V and 0 bases at J, with 11 bases between. The V gene's germline CDR1 is DFQATT and CDR2 SNEGSKA (reference sequence). In DNA form, the CDR3 reads TGCAGTGCGAGTGCGGGGCCTAACTATGGCTACACCTTC. The encoded protein is CSASAGPNYGYTF.

The chain carries TRBV19 and TRBJ2-2, with D perhaps given as TRBD1 or TRBD2 (5 bases each). The CDR3 has 15 amino acids. CDR1 is LNHDA, CDR2 SQIVND, per germline (reference sequence). The V end was cut by 3 bases, the J end by 6 bases, with 14 bases between. CDR3 residues: CASSIPGDGAGELFF. CDR3 bases: TGTGCCAGTAGTATTCCCGGGGACGGAGCCGGGGAGCTGTTTTTT.

The chain recombines TRBV30 with TRBJ2-3; TRBD2 agrees at 13 bases. J gave up 2 bases and V 3 bases, and 5 bases lay outside the gene matches. The CDR3 totals 16 residues. The germline CDR1 and CDR2 sequences are GTSNPN and SVGIG (reference sequence). In nucleotides, the CDR3 is TGTGCCTGGAGGTTACTAGCGGGAGGGCCCACAGATACGCAGTATTTT. It is translated as CAWRLLAGGPTDTQYF.

This clonotype occurred many times. This chain connects TRBV20-1 to TRBJ2-7, with 13 nucleotides matching TRBD2. CDR3 length equals 14 residues. From germline, CDR1 is DFQATT and CDR2 SNEGSKA (reference sequence). The V and J ends lost 5 bases and 3 bases, in that order; junction bases with no gene match: 4. CDR3 loop: CSAVTSGRYYEQYF. For the CDR3, the DNA is TGCAGTGCTGTGACTAGCGGGAGGTACTACGAGCAGTACTTC.

This clonotype has a count of ten or more. The V gene is TRBV12-3 or TRBV12-4, the J gene TRBJ1-1; possible D gene TRBD1, 5 bases. V was cut by 6 bases and J by 8 bases, with 13 bases left in between. This CDR3 contains 12 residues. The CDR3 sequence is CASREGPREAFF. The DNA for the CDR3 is TGTGCCAGCAGGGAGGGACCACGAGAAGCTTTCTTT.

The sample holds a few counts of this clonotype. The chain uses TRBV29-1 and TRBJ2-7; 10 nucleotides align to TRBD2. Trimming took 4 bases from V and 2 from J; bases not matched to a gene: 5. CDR3 size: 14 residues. Germline V gene lookup returns CDR1 SQVTM and CDR2 ANQGSEA. This chain's CDR3 is CSVGTSGTPYEQYF. Written as DNA, the CDR3 is TGCAGCGTTGGAACTAGCGGGACCCCCTACGAGCAGTACTTC.

This clonotype was seen many times. The chain combines TRBV5-1 with TRBJ1-4; weak D call: TRBD1 (5 bases). Germline V gene data show CDR1 as SGHRS and CDR2 as YFSETQ. The V gene lost 4 bases and the J gene lost 0 bases, with 7 bases spanning the gap. This CDR3 spans 14 amino acids. The CDR3, as DNA: TGCGCCAGCAGCGAGGGACCAACTAATGAAAAACTGTTTTTT. Its translation: CASSEGPTNEKLFF. Full variable domain (missing parts from reference TRBV5-1 and TRBJ1-4): KAGVTQTPRYLIKTRGQQVTLSCSPISGHRSVSWYQQTPGQGLQFLFEYFSETQRNKGNFPGRFSGRQFSNSRSEMNVSTLELGDSALYLCASSEGPTNEKLFFGSGTQLSVL.

This clonotype was observed at least ten times. The chain joins TRBV5-1 to TRBJ1-2, with D possibly matching TRBD1 (6 bases). V lost 5 bases to trimming and J lost 4 bases, with 9 bases between them. From germline, CDR1 is SGHRS and CDR2 YFSETQ. This CDR3 has 12 amino acids. CDR3 region: CASRQGLYGYTF. The CDR3 nucleotides are TGCGCCAGCAGACAGGGCCTCTATGGCTACACCTTC. Combining the CDR3 with reference TRBV5-1 and TRBJ1-2 gives the whole variable domain KAGVTQTPRYLIKTRGQQVTLSCSPISGHRSVSWYQQTPGQGLQFLFEYFSETQRNKGNFPGRFSGRQFSNSRSEMNVSTLELGDSALYLCASRQGLYGYTFGSGTRLTVV.

The chain links TRBV7-2 to TRBJ2-2; TRBD1 matches at 7 bases. Germline loops: CDR1 SGHTA, CDR2 FQGNSA. The CDR3 runs to 15 residues. V lost 1 base to trimming and J lost 4 bases; unmatched junction nucleotides: 3. The CDR3 DNA sequence: TGTGCCAGCAGCTTAGGGGGACAGCTCACCGGGGAGCTGTTTTTT. Protein sequence: CASSLGGQLTGELFF.

This clonotype has more than one count but fewer than ten. The J gene is TRBJ2-3, the V gene TRBV5-1; 7 nucleotides align to TRBD2. V lost 4 bases and J lost 9; bases outside the gene matches: 5. The CDR3 is made up of 12 amino acids. CDR1 SGHRS and CDR2 YFSETQ come from the germline V gene. CDR3 DNA sequence: TGCGCCAGCAGCCGACCAGCGGGGACGCAGTATTTT. Its protein is CASSRPAGTQYF. Based on the CDR3 plus reference TRBV5-1 and TRBJ2-3, the full variable domain is KAGVTQTPRYLIKTRGQQVTLSCSPISGHRSVSWYQQTPGQGLQFLFEYFSETQRNKGNFPGRFSGRQFSNSRSEMNVSTLELGDSALYLCASSRPAGTQYFGPGTRLTVL.

In this sample, this clonotype turned up many times. This chain connects TRBV12-3 or TRBV12-4 to TRBJ1-5, with D possibly TRBD1 on 5 matching bases. V shed 5 bases and J shed 2 bases, with 13 bases lying between them. The CDR3 is 15 residues long. The CDR3 protein is CASSGGRGGNQPQHF. DNA for the CDR3: TGTGCCAGCAGTGGCGGGCGGGGGGGCAATCAGCCCCAGCATTTT.

A word on this clonotype: A junction end diverges from the germline sequence, so it may reflect a read error. This chain connects TRBV7-7 to TRBJ2-7, with TRBD1 identical over 7 bases. The germline CDR1 and CDR2 sequences are SSHAT and FNYEAQ (reference sequence). The CDR3 length is 14 residues. The CDR3 nucleotides read TGTGCTAGCAGCCCCGGACAGGTATCCTACGAGCAGTACTTC. Translating it yields CASSPGQVSYEQYF.

This clonotype occurred many times. The chain combines TRBV7-9 with TRBJ1-4; the D gene is possibly TRBD1 (5 bases). This CDR3 comprises 11 residues. Deletions cut 5 bases from V and 15 bases from J, with 13 bases between. Germline lookup yields CDR1 SEHNR and CDR2 FQNEAQ (reference sequence). CDR3: CASSPGGWVFF. CDR3 bases: TGTGCCAGCAGCCCTGGGGGATGGGTGTTTTTT.

This clonotype was picked up many times. This rearrangement joins TRBV12-3 or TRBV12-4 to TRBJ1-2, with 7 bases identical to TRBD1. Germline trimming cut 6 bases from V and 4 bases from J; bases unmatched to any gene: 11. The CDR3 consists of 15 residues. The CDR3 DNA follows: TGTGCCAGCAGCTCGAGTGGGGCAGGGGGCTATGGCTACACCTTC. This encodes CASSSSGAGGYGYTF.

The genes are TRBV20-1 and TRBJ1-2; 9 bases line up with TRBD1. The germline V gene encodes CDR1 DFQATT and CDR2 SNEGSKA (reference sequence). The CDR3 contains 18 residues. With 0 bases clipped from V and 7 bases from J, the junction kept 18 bases outside the gene matches. The CDR3 here is CSARDLGTRDRVKGGYTF. The CDR3 DNA reads TGCAGTGCTAGAGACCTCGGTACCCGGGACAGGGTAAAGGGTGGCTACACCTTC.

This clonotype was seen repeatedly, ten times or more. J is TRBJ1-1 and V is TRBV12-3 or TRBV12-4; D not resolved. The V gene lost 6 bases and the J gene lost 0 bases, with 5 bases spanning the gap. The CDR3 runs 12 residues. CDR3 amino acids: CASREMNTEAFF. The CDR3 DNA reads as TGTGCCAGCAGGGAGATGAACACTGAAGCTTTCTTT.